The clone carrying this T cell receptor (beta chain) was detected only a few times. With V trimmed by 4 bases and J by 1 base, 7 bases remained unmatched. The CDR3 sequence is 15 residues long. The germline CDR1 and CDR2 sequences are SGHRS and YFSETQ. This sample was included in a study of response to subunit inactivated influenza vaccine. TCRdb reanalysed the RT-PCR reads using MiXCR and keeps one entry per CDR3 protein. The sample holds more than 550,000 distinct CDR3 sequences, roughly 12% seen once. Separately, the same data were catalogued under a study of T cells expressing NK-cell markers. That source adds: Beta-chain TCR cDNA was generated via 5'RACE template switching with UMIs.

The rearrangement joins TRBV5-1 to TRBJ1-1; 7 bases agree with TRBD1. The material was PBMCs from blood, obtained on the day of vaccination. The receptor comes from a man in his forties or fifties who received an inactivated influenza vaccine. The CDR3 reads CASSTSQGWNTEAFF. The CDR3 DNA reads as TGCGCCAGCAGCACCTCACAGGGGTGGAACACTGAAGCTTTCTTT.